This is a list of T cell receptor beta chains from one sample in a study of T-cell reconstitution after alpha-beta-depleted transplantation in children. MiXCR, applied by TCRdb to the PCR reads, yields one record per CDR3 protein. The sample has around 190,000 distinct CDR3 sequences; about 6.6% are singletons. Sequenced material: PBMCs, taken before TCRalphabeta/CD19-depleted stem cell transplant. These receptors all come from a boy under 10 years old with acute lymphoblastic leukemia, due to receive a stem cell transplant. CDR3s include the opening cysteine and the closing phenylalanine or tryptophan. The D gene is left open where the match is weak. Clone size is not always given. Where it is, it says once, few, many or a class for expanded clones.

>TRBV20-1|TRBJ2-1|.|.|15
CSARGTLRASDEQFF
TGCAGTGCTAGAGGCACCCTCCGAGCGAGCGATGAGCAGTTCTTC
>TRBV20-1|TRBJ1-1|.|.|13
CSALGDLNTEAFF
TGCAGTGCCTTAGGAGACCTGAACACTGAAGCTTTCTTT
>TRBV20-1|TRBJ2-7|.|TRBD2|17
CCAFLEMGRGAPYEQYF
TGCTGCGCTTTCTTGGAGATGGGGCGGGGGGCCCCCTACGAGCAGTACTTC
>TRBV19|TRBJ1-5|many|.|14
CASSIVGGTRPQHF
TGTGCCAGTAGTATAGTAGGCGGGACGCGGCCCCAGCATTTT
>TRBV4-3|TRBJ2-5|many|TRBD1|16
CASSQDRGQGLKTQYF
TGCGCCAGCAGCCAAGACCGAGGACAGGGGTTGAAGACCCAGTACTTC
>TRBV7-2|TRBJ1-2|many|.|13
CASSWTANYGYTF
TGTGCCAGCAGCTGGACAGCTAACTATGGCTACACCTTC
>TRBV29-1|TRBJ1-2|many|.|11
CSVSLSYGYTF
TGCAGCGTTAGTCTGAGCTATGGCTACACCTTC
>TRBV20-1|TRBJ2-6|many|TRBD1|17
CSASVGTGVDGANVLTF
TGCAGTGCTAGTGTCGGGACAGGGGTCGACGGGGCCAACGTCCTGACTTTC
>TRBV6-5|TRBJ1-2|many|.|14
CASSYSNSNYGYTF
TGTGCCAGCAGTTATAGTAACTCTAACTATGGCTACACCTTC
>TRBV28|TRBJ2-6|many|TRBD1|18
CASSIRTGSPSGANVLTF
TGTGCCAGCAGTATCCGGACAGGGTCCCCCTCTGGGGCCAACGTCCTGACTTTC
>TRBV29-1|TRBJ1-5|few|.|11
CSVEEDQPQHF
TGCAGCGTTGAAGAAGATCAGCCCCAGCATTTT
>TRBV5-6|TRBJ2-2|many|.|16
CASSLGQNGVTGELFF
TGTGCCAGCAGCTTGGGGCAGAACGGGGTCACCGGGGAGCTGTTTTTT
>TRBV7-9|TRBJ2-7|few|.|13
CASRGRGPYEQYF
TGTGCCAGCCGCGGCCGGGGGCCATACGAGCAGTACTTC
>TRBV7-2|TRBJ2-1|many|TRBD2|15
CASSFGTSGYNEQFF
TGTGCCAGCAGCTTCGGGACTAGCGGTTACAATGAGCAGTTCTTC
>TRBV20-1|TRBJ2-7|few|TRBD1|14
CSAPWTGGSYEQYF
TGCAGTGCGCCATGGACAGGGGGCTCCTACGAGCAGTACTTC
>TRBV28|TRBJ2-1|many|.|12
CASSLQKNEQFF
TGTGCCAGCAGTTTACAGAAGAATGAGCAGTTCTTC
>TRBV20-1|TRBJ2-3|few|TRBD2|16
CSAPSRAGGPADTQYF
TGCAGTGCTCCCTCCCGGGCGGGAGGGCCTGCAGATACGCAGTATTTT
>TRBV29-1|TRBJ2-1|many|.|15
CSVDGASRSYNEQFF
TGCAGCGTTGATGGGGCTAGTCGCTCCTACAATGAGCAGTTCTTC
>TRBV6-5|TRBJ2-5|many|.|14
CASSYSHNQETQYF
TGTGCCAGCAGTTACTCCCATAACCAAGAGACCCAGTACTTC
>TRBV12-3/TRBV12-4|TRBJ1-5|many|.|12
CASTSVDQPQHF
TGTGCCAGCACCTCCGTGGATCAGCCCCAGCATTTT
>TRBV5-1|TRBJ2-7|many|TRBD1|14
CASSQDRGYHEQYF
TGCGCCAGCAGTCAGGACAGGGGATACCACGAGCAGTACTTC
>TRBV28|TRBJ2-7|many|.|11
CASRGSHEQYF
TGTGCCAGCAGGGGATCCCACGAGCAGTACTTC
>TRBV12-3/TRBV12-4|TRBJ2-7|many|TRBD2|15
CASSPGEAGGNEQYF
TGTGCCAGCAGCCCCGGTGAGGCGGGGGGCAACGAGCAGTACTTC
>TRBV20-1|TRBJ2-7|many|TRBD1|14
CSATPGQGFYEQYF
TGCAGTGCTACGCCGGGACAGGGGTTTTACGAGCAGTACTTC
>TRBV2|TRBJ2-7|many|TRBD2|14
CASSLLAGRNEQYF
TGTGCCAGCAGCCTACTAGCGGGAAGGAACGAGCAGTACTTC
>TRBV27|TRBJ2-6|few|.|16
CASSKTPGSGANVLTF
TGTGCCAGCTCGAAGACCCCTGGGTCTGGGGCCAACGTCCTGACTTTC
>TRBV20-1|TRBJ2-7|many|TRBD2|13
CSAFPSGAYEQYF
TGCAGTGCCTTCCCTAGCGGGGCGTACGAGCAGTACTTC
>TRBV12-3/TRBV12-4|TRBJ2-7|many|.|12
CASRTNSYEQYF
TGTGCCAGCAGAACGAACTCCTACGAGCAGTACTTC
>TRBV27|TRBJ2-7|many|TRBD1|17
CASSPYRIRDRSYEQYF
TGTGCCAGCAGCCCTTATCGAATTCGGGACAGAAGTTACGAGCAGTACTTC
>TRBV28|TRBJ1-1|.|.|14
CASNSGGVNTEAFF
TGTGCCAGCAACTCCGGGGGGGTTAACACTGAAGCTTTCTTT
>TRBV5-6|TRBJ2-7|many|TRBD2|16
CASSLSASGKDYEQYF
TGTGCCAGCAGCTTGTCGGCTAGCGGGAAGGACTACGAGCAGTACTTC
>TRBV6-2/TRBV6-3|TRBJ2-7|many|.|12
CATARDLYEQYF
TGTGCCACTGCAAGGGACCTCTACGAGCAGTACTTC
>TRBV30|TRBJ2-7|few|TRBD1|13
CAWSVQTGYEQYF
TGTGCCTGGAGTGTCCAGACAGGGTACGAGCAGTACTTC
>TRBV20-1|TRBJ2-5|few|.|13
CSATRAGQETQYF
TGCAGTGCTACCAGGGCAGGCCAAGAGACCCAGTACTTC
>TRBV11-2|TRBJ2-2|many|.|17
CASSLESGWGNTGELFF
TGTGCCAGCAGCTTAGAATCTGGTTGGGGAAACACCGGGGAGCTGTTTTTT
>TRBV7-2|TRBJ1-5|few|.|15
CASSLGAATWQPQHF
TGTGCCAGCAGCTTAGGGGCAGCAACCTGGCAGCCCCAGCATTTT
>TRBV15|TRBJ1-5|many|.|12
CATSTPNQPQHF
TGTGCCACCAGCACCCCGAATCAGCCCCAGCATTTT
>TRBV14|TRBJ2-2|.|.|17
CASSKWATRSNTGELFF
TGTGCCAGCAGCAAATGGGCGACACGGTCGAACACCGGGGAGCTGTTTTTT
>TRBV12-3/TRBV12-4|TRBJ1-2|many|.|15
CASSPRVQANYGYTF
TGTGCCAGCAGCCCGAGGGTGCAAGCTAACTATGGCTACACCTTC
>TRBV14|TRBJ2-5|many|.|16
CASSQITGKSEETQYF
TGTGCCAGCAGCCAAATTACAGGAAAATCCGAAGAGACCCAGTACTTC
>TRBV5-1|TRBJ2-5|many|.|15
CASSPREGGLETQYF
TGCGCCAGCAGCCCCCGAGAGGGGGGACTAGAGACCCAGTACTTC
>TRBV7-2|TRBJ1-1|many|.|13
CASSTGQNTEAFF
TGTGCCAGCAGCACGGGACAGAACACTGAAGCTTTCTTT
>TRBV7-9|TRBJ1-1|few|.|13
CASSLAPGAEAFF
TGTGCCAGCAGCTTAGCGCCGGGGGCTGAAGCTTTCTTT
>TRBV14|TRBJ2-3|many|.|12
CASSSSWNTQYF
TGTGCCAGCAGCTCCAGTTGGAATACGCAGTATTTT
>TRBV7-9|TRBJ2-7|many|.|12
CASRDRYYEQYF
TGTGCCAGCAGGGACAGATATTACGAGCAGTACTTC
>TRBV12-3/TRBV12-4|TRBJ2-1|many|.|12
CASSSPPDEQFF
TGTGCCAGCAGTTCTCCACCCGACGAGCAGTTCTTC
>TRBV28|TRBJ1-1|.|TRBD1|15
CASSFSGQGYTEAFF
TGTGCCAGCAGTTTCTCCGGACAGGGATACACTGAAGCTTTCTTT
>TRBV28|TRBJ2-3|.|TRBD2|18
CASMRSSGALVSTDTQYF
TGTGCCAGCATGCGGTCTAGCGGCGCGCTGGTGAGCACAGATACGCAGTATTTT
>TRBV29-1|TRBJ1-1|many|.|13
CSADFGMNTEAFF
TGCAGCGCCGATTTCGGGATGAACACTGAAGCTTTCTTT
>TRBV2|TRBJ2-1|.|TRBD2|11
CASSGGLARFF
TGTGCCAGCAGTGGGGGACTAGCGAGATTCTTC
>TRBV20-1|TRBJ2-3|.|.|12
CSALHRGDTQYF
TGCAGTGCCCTCCATCGGGGGGATACGCAGTATTTT
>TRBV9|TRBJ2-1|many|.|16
CASSPIPGSHYLEQFF
TGTGCCAGCAGCCCCATACCCGGCAGTCATTATCTTGAGCAGTTCTTC
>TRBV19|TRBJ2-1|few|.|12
CASSHPGAEQFF
TGTGCCAGTAGTCATCCCGGGGCTGAGCAGTTCTTC